The rows below give T cell receptor beta chains drawn from one sample of a study of cytomegalovirus exposure and HLA in healthy donors. Measured with immunoSEQ multiplex PCR; TCRdb has only the in-frame clones, and not every one. Of around 200,000 clones in the sample, roughly 80% are singletons; the top ten hold roughly 6%. The sample taken for sequencing was PBMCs. These receptors all come from a middle-aged man in good health and CMV-seropositive. CDR3s include the opening cysteine and the closing phenylalanine or tryptophan.

CDR3 protein,V gene
CASSDRAGANVLTF,TRBV5-1
CASSSEGVYTGELFF,TRBV5-5
CASTPHRGLAVQETQYF,TRBV5-6
CASSSTSQGETEAFF,TRBV19
CASSFTSLPYNEQFF,TRBV7-3
CSVEGGTNNEQFF,TRBV29-1
CASSARNTEAFF,TRBV6-1
CASSVDEGSNYGYTF,TRBV9
CASSLLTGFNQPQHF,TRBV28
CASSQARQVKETQYF,TRBV4-2
CASSVGSGRGNEQFF,TRBV9